The 24 T cell receptor beta chains below were found in one sample sequenced in a study of cytomegalovirus exposure and HLA in healthy donors. PCR primers comprised 60 Vbeta and 13 Jbeta primers. The data were produced by immunoSEQ multiplex PCR, yet TCRdb's version contains in-frame clones alone and is incomplete. The top ten clones hold more than 1% of a sample with roughly 150,000 clones, approximately 88% of them seen once. Sequencing used PBMCs. All receptors derive from a boy younger than 10 in good health and CMV-seronegative.

The V call is TRBV7-2, the J call TRBJ1-5; 9 bases agree with TRBD1. The V segment lost 3 bases and the J segment 0 bases; nucleotides outside the gene matches: 6. Germline loops: CDR1 SGHTA, CDR2 FQGNSA. There are 17 residues in the CDR3. CDR3: CASSLGTGIYSNQPQHF. The CDR3 DNA reads TGTGCCAGCAGCTTGGGGACAGGGATCTATAGCAATCAGCCCCAGCATTTT.

CDR3 coding DNA: TGTGCCATCAGTGAGATAGCGGGGGGATTCACAGATACGCAGTATTTT. Protein sequence: CAISEIAGGFTDTQYF. V and J are TRBV10-3 and TRBJ2-3; 10 nucleotides align to TRBD2. The trim removed 2 bases at V and 2 bases at J, leaving 4 bases unmatched. This CDR3 has 16 residues. Germline CDR1 reads ENHRY; CDR2 reads SYGVKD.

This chain links TRBV10-3 with TRBJ1-1, with a possible D match to TRBD1 (5 bases). Germline-derived CDR1 and CDR2 are ENHRY and SYGVKD. Trimming shortened V by 2 bases and J by 3 bases, and 10 bases separated the two germline ends. The CDR3 covers 14 residues. The CDR3 protein is CAISEGSGYTEAFF. The CDR3 bases are TGTGCCATCAGTGAGGGATCAGGGTACACTGAAGCTTTCTTT.

The chain has TRBV21-1 and TRBJ2-7; the table's D call, TRBD1, was not checked against the DNA. TRBV21-1 is a pseudogene. The CDR3 is made up of 15 amino acids. CDR3 sequence: CASSKLGQGPYEQYV. The CDR3 nucleotides are TGTGCCAGCAGCAAATTGGGACAGGGGCCCTACGAGCAGTACGTC.

V and J are TRBV10-3 and TRBJ2-1; TRBD2 agrees at 7 bases. This CDR3 region has 15 residues. The V gene's germline CDR1 is ENHRY and CDR2 SYGVKD. Losses at the gene ends were 3 bases for V and 6 bases for J; bases not matched to a gene: 8. The chain's CDR3 is CAISDLTSDPNEQFF. In DNA, the CDR3 is TGTGCCATCAGTGATTTAACTAGCGATCCCAATGAGCAGTTCTTC.

The gene calls are TRBV29-1 and TRBJ1-1; the match to TRBD1 covers 9 bases. V lost 4 bases to trimming and J lost 4 bases; unmatched junction nucleotides: 4. CDR3 length: 13 residues. Germline CDR1 and CDR2: SQVTM and ANQGSEA. The CDR3 spells CSVVPGQGTEAFF. CDR3 sequence (DNA): TGCAGCGTTGTCCCGGGACAGGGCACTGAAGCTTTCTTT.

The chain carries TRBV29-1 and TRBJ2-7; 11 positions match TRBD2. The germline V gene encodes CDR1 SQVTM and CDR2 ANQGSEA. The length of the CDR3 is 15 residues. Unmatched junction bases numbered 10, after V lost 7 bases and J lost 2 bases. As DNA, the CDR3 is TGCAGCGCCCCCCCCTCTAGCGGGGGGACCTACGAGCAGTACGTC. Translation gives CSAPPSSGGTYEQYV.

The V gene is TRBV4-2, the J gene TRBJ2-2; 7 bases line up with TRBD2. The CDR3 runs to 15 residues. With 7 bases clipped from V and 4 bases from J, the junction kept 9 bases outside the gene matches. The germline V gene has CDR1 LGHNA and CDR2 YNFKEQ. The CDR3, as DNA: TGTGCCAGCAACCCCGTCCCGGGGGGCACCGGGGAGCTGTTTTTT. It codes for CASNPVPGGTGELFF.

This chain uses TRBV27 with TRBJ1-1; D ambiguous. CDR3 size: 13 residues. Trimming shortened V by 0 bases and J by 4 bases, and 6 bases separated the two germline ends. Germline V gives CDR1 MNHEY, CDR2 SMNVEV (reference sequence). Here the CDR3 reads CASSLSGSTEAFF. CDR3 bases: TGTGCCAGCAGTTTATCGGGCAGCACTGAAGCTTTCTTT.

This clone was detected only once. J is TRBJ2-5 and V is TRBV11-2, with a tentative D call TRBD2 (5 bases). V dropped 2 bases and J dropped 2 bases, with 6 bases sitting between them. The germline V gene encodes CDR1 SGHAT and CDR2 FQNNGV. The CDR3 sequence is 13 residues long. CDR3 sequence (DNA): TGTGCCAGCAGCTTACCGGGGCAAGAGACCCAGTACTTC. Protein product: CASSLPGQETQYF. The full variable domain, its missing parts supplied by reference TRBV11-2 and TRBJ2-5, is EAGVAQSPRYKIIEKRQSVAFWCNPISGHATLYWYQQILGQGPKLLIQFQNNGVVDDSQLPKDRFSAERLKGVDSTLKIQPAKLEDSAVYLCASSLPGQETQYFGPGTRLLVL.

This chain connects TRBV14 to TRBJ1-2; TRBD1 matches 7 bases. Trimming cost V 2 bases and J 4 bases; bases outside gene matches: 7. The germline V gene encodes CDR1 SGHDN and CDR2 FVKESK. The CDR3 extends over 15 amino acids. This CDR3 is CASSQTGTVFYGYTF. The DNA for the CDR3 is TGTGCCAGCAGCCAAACCGGGACAGTTTTCTATGGCTACACCTTC.

The chain combines TRBV7-9 with TRBJ2-1; TRBD2 is a possible D gene (6 bases). Trimming cost V 2 bases and J 0 bases, with 8 bases left between them. The CDR3 is 15 amino acids. Germline V gene data show CDR1 as SEHNR and CDR2 as FQNEAQ (reference sequence). The CDR3 reads CASSLLASSYNEQFF. For the CDR3, the DNA is TGTGCCAGCAGCTTACTAGCGAGCTCCTACAATGAGCAGTTCTTC.

The chain is built from TRBV5-1 and TRBJ2-5, with 8 bases identical to TRBD2. The germline V gene encodes CDR1 SGHRS and CDR2 YFSETQ. The CDR3 contains 14 residues. V trimming: 3 bases; J trimming: 5 bases; junction bases outside the gene matches: 6. The CDR3 nucleotides are TGCGCCAGCAGCTCGGGGGGGGCTGGGGAGACCCAGTACTTC. Encoded protein: CASSSGGAGETQYF. The whole variable domain, remainder taken from reference TRBV5-1 and TRBJ2-5, is KAGVTQTPRYLIKTRGQQVTLSCSPISGHRSVSWYQQTPGQGLQFLFEYFSETQRNKGNFPGRFSGRQFSNSRSEMNVSTLELGDSALYLCASSSGGAGETQYFGPGTRLLVL.

This chain links TRBV7-9 with TRBJ2-3; 7 bases are shared with TRBD2. V was pared by 3 bases and J by 2 bases, with 5 bases of the junction left unmatched. The CDR3 contains 15 residues. Looked up from germline, CDR1 is SEHNR and CDR2 is FQNEAQ (reference sequence). The CDR3 DNA follows: TGTGCCAGCAGCTTGGAGGGACTACACACAGATACGCAGTATTTT. This encodes CASSLEGLHTDTQYF. Filled out from reference TRBV7-9 and TRBJ2-3, the complete variable domain reads DTGVSQNPRHKITKRGQNVTFRCDPISEHNRLYWYRQTLGQGPEFLTYFQNEAQLEKSRLLSDRFSAERPKGSFSTLEIQRTEQGDSAMYLCASSLEGLHTDTQYFGPGTRLTVL.

The V and J genes are TRBV27 and TRBJ2-1; weak D call: TRBD1 (5 bases). The CDR3 covers 13 residues. Germline V gene lookup returns CDR1 MNHEY and CDR2 SMNVEV (reference sequence). V was clipped by 4 bases and J by 9 bases, with 13 bases between them. CDR3 nucleotide sequence: TGTGCCAGCAGTTCCCTGCAGGGTCGTGAGCAGTTCTTC. Amino acid sequence: CASSSLQGREQFF.

The chain is built from TRBV7-8 and TRBJ1-1; 9 bases match TRBD1. With V trimmed by 5 bases and J by 1 base, 5 bases remained unmatched. The CDR3 length is 15 residues. Germline-derived CDR1 and CDR2 are SGHVS and FQNEAQ. The DNA for the CDR3 is TGTGCCAGCAGCGTCAACAGGGGGCCGAACACTGAAGCTTTCTTT. This gives the protein CASSVNRGPNTEAFF.

The CDR3 is CASSLGGGNFGYTF. Here the CDR3 DNA reads TGTGCCAGCAGCTTAGGGGGAGGGAATTTTGGCTACACCTTC. The V and J genes are TRBV7-9 and TRBJ1-2; D gene uncertain. Germline CDR1 reads SEHNR; CDR2 reads FQNEAQ (reference sequence). Trimming pared 1 base from V and 7 bases from J, leaving 13 bases between. The CDR3 is made up of 14 amino acids. Drawing the rest from reference TRBV7-9 and TRBJ1-2, the complete variable domain is DTGVSQNPRHKITKRGQNVTFRCDPISEHNRLYWYRQTLGQGPEFLTYFQNEAQLEKSRLLSDRFSAERPKGSFSTLEIQRTEQGDSAMYLCASSLGGGNFGYTFGSGTRLTVV.

The V and J genes are TRBV27 and TRBJ1-1, with a weak D call TRBD1 (6 bases). Germline V gives CDR1 MNHEY, CDR2 SMNVEV (reference sequence). The CDR3 consists of 16 residues. Trimming pared 6 bases from V and 2 bases from J, leaving 19 bases between. The CDR3 bases are TGTGCCAGCAGCCCCACCTTGGGGACACTTAACACTGAAGCTTTCTTT. Its translation: CASSPTLGTLNTEAFF.

The CDR3 loop is CASSPGQGVYGYTF. The CDR3 DNA sequence: TGTGCCAGCTCGCCCGGACAGGGGGTCTATGGCTACACCTTC. The chain couples TRBV18 to TRBJ1-2; 10 bases map to TRBD1. This CDR3 contains 14 residues. With V trimmed by 6 bases and J by 4 bases, 5 bases remained unmatched. Germline V gene sequence: CDR1 KGHSH, CDR2 LQKENI.

The chain is built from TRBV6-6 and TRBJ2-5; a weak D match, TRBD1 (6 bases). V lost 4 bases and J 5 bases, leaving 20 bases between the germline ends. Germline CDR1 MNHNY, CDR2 SVGAGI (reference sequence). This CDR3 has 16 amino acids. The CDR3 DNA reads TGTGCCAGCAGTTTCGGCGCCGGACAGATTCGGGAGACCCAGTACTTC. Translated, it gives CASSFGAGQIRETQYF.

The sample holds one count of this clone. The genes are TRBV5-6 and TRBJ2-2; 9 bases are a match to TRBD2. Trimming at V came to 2 bases and at J to 4 bases, leaving 3 bases not matched to a gene. Germline CDR1 is SGHDT and CDR2 is YYEEEE. The CDR3 contains 15 residues. The CDR3, as DNA: TGTGCCAGCAGCTTTGCGGGGGGGAGCACCGGGGAGCTGTTTTTT. Residues: CASSFAGGSTGELFF.

This clone was recorded a few times. The V and J genes are TRBV29-1 and TRBJ1-3; D is undetermined. Germline CDR1 reads SQVTM; CDR2 reads ANQGSEA. V was clipped by 7 bases and J by 4 bases, with 14 bases between them. This CDR3 contains 13 residues. The CDR3 protein is CSALGRVGNTIYF. The CDR3 DNA reads as TGCAGCGCCCTTGGGAGGGTAGGAAACACCATATATTTT.

The J gene is TRBJ1-2, the V gene TRBV4-1; TRBD1 aligns across 7 bases. There are 15 residues in the CDR3. Germline V CDR1 and CDR2: MGHRA, YSYEKL. Trimming removed 4 bases from V and 4 bases from J; junction bases left unmatched: 9. The CDR3 protein is CASSLPTGMGYGYTF. The CDR3 DNA reads as TGCGCCAGCAGCCTACCGACAGGGATGGGCTATGGCTACACCTTC.

This rearrangement joins TRBV7-8 to TRBJ1-5; TRBD1 matches 7 bases. The V gene's germline CDR1 is SGHVS and CDR2 FQNEAQ. The CDR3 spans 16 residues. The CDR3 nucleotides are TGTACACTCATGCTTATGAAGGGGGCTCTCAATCAGCCCCAGCATTTT. Protein sequence: CTLMLMKGALNQPQHF.